The T cell receptor (beta chain) described here comes from a study of T cell repertoires in cytomegalovirus infection (dated by TCRdb to between 2019 and 2020). Regarding the complete study: Alongside well-studied HLA-B-restricted epitopes, the peptide stimulations were aimed at recently identified HLA-C-restricted CMV epitopes, whose presentation resists viral immunomodulation. The HLA type of each donor mattered for the analysis, because public TCR beta signatures pointed to carriage of CMV infection along with the matching HLA type.

As concerns this clonotype: It lacks a known antigen. No qualities accompany the bases; no much larger clone lies one base away.

The sample's treatment or condition label, decoded: in vitro stimulation with specific CMV peptide epitopes to enrich CMV-specific T cells. Deletion took 3 bases off V and 4 bases off J, with a span of 12 bases between the germline ends. The germline V gene (reference sequence) yields DFQATT for CDR1 and SNEGSKA for CDR2. From the cysteine through the phenylalanine, the CDR3 covers 13 amino acids. The entry retains the CDR3 DNA only, 39 bases that are in frame from base 1. The data were produced on an Illumina HiSeq 1500. The raw public data were reprocessed by TCRdb itself: fastp quality trimming at Q25, MiXCR clonotype calling, in-frame beta chains only. Here each entry gathers all rows of one CDR3 protein and keeps the most common genes and DNA. The sample profile shows about 480,000 distinct CDR3 sequences; around a third of them were found once. Of the sample, around a sixth is held by the ten largest clones.

Study-level results and caveats: In both this cohort and an independent cohort of some 370 donors, the cumulative frequency of public TCR beta family members distinguished carriers of CMV infection plus the relevant HLA type. The ex vivo response was dominated by HLA-C-restricted CMV-specific TCR beta clonotypes, which also provided the single most frequent clonotype in two of eight donors.

The material sequenced was cultured PBMCs, taken from culture after CMV antigen stimulation. Recombination connected TRBV20-1 to TRBJ1-1; TRBD1 might be the D gene, on 6 matching bases. This sequence originates from a human donor in good health (CMV status not recorded). Some clones in this sample may be carry-over from other donors' samples. In nucleotides, the sequence is TGCAGTGCTAGTGGTGGGGGCGGCACTGAAGCTTTCTTT. It specifies CSASGGGGTEAFF.